This passage covers 16 T cell receptor beta chains from one sample sequenced in a study of cytomegalovirus exposure and HLA in healthy donors. Measured with immunoSEQ multiplex PCR; TCRdb has only the in-frame clones, and not every one. The data hold 70,000 or so clones, with about 95% observed a single time. Sequencing was performed on PBMCs. The receptors originated from a woman younger than 30 in good health and CMV-seronegative.

V is TRBV28 and J is TRBJ1-2; no reliable D call. V lost 5 bases, J lost 1 base, and 11 bases lay in between. Germline V gene sequence: CDR1 MDHEN, CDR2 SYDVKM. The CDR3 covers 14 residues. CDR3 DNA sequence: TGTGCCAGCAGTCTCGGATCTAGTAACTATGGCTACACCTTC. This codes for CASSLGSSNYGYTF.

This clone came up once. The J gene is TRBJ1-2, the V gene TRBV5-1; 12 bases align to TRBD1. CDR1 SGHRS and CDR2 YFSETQ come from the germline V gene. The CDR3 contains 16 residues. J was trimmed by 8 bases and V by 2 bases; bases with no gene match: 10. The CDR3 loop is CASSLSGTGGALGYTF. DNA of the CDR3: TGCGCCAGCAGCTTATCCGGGACAGGGGGCGCATTAGGCTACACCTTC. Together with reference TRBV5-1 and TRBJ1-2, the CDR3 gives the full variable domain: KAGVTQTPRYLIKTRGQQVTLSCSPISGHRSVSWYQQTPGQGLQFLFEYFSETQRNKGNFPGRFSGRQFSNSRSEMNVSTLELGDSALYLCASSLSGTGGALGYTFGSGTRLTVV.

The chain links TRBV2 to TRBJ2-3; TRBD1 is a possible D gene (6 bases). This CDR3 is built from 14 residues. The ends were cut back, 10 bases at V and 0 bases at J, with 14 bases in the middle. Looked up from germline, CDR1 is SNHLY and CDR2 is FYNNEI. The CDR3: CATAQGTSTDTQYF. The CDR3 DNA reads TGTGCCACTGCACAGGGAACTAGCACAGATACGCAGTATTTT.

The chain combines TRBV7-2 with TRBJ1-5; the D gene is possibly TRBD1 (6 bases). The CDR3 runs to 13 residues. Trimming took 5 bases from V and 4 from J, leaving 9 bases between them. From germline, CDR1 is SGHTA and CDR2 FQGNSA. CDR3 loop: CASSPGQNQPQHF. CDR3 sequence (DNA): TGTGCCAGCAGCCCCGGACAGAATCAGCCCCAGCATTTT.

The CDR3 DNA reads TGTGCCAGCAGACGCGAAACTAGGAACAATGAGCAGTTCTTC. Translating it yields CASRRETRNNEQFF. The chain links TRBV27 to TRBJ2-1; perhaps TRBD2 as D (5 bases). The CDR3 contains 14 residues. The V and J ends lost 6 bases and 5 bases respectively, with 14 bases between them. CDR1 is MNHEY, CDR2 SMNVEV, per germline (reference sequence).

The J gene is TRBJ1-2, the V gene TRBV9; TRBD1 might be the D (5 bases). Germline loops: CDR1 SGDLS, CDR2 YYNGEE. V was pared by 3 bases and J by 4 bases, with 16 bases between. The length of the CDR3 is 15 residues. The CDR3 DNA reads TGTGCCAGCAGCGGGGGGGGAGGAGGGATCTATGGCTACACCTTC. Translated: CASSGGGGGIYGYTF.

The chain recombines TRBV9 with TRBJ1-2; D is possibly TRBD1 (5 bases). This CDR3 is built from 13 residues. Germline loops: CDR1 SGDLS, CDR2 YYNGEE. The V and J ends lost 2 bases and 7 bases respectively, with 12 bases between them. Here the CDR3 reads CASSVGGGSGYTF. In nucleotides, the CDR3 is TGTGCCAGCAGCGTCGGGGGAGGGAGTGGCTACACCTTC.

The rearrangement joins TRBV7-2 to TRBJ2-7; 9 bases match TRBD2. From germline, CDR1 is SGHTA and CDR2 FQGNSA. The J segment lost 2 bases and the V segment lost 6 bases, leaving 11 bases of the junction unmatched. The CDR3 is 16 amino acids. In nucleotides, the CDR3 is TGTGCCAGCAGGCCGGCGGGAGCGGGGGGCCCCTACGAGCAGTACTTC. The encoded protein is CASRPAGAGGPYEQYF.

In its sample, this clone was seen once. V usage is TRBV13 and J usage is TRBJ2-1; TRBD2 aligns across 8 bases. The CDR3 is 23 amino acids. After removal of 4 bases from V and 1 base from J, the junction contained 27 bases not matched to a gene. Germline V gene sequence: CDR1 PRHDT, CDR2 FYEKMQ (reference sequence). CDR3 sequence reads: CASSSTGIQGILTSAKSYNEQFF. The CDR3 nucleotides are TGTGCCAGCAGCTCCACCGGAATTCAGGGCATCTTGACTAGCGCCAAGTCCTACAATGAGCAGTTCTTC.

The chain's CDR3 is CASSLASGGRYNEQFF. Written as DNA, the CDR3 is TGCGCCAGCAGCTTGGCCAGCGGGGGCCGCTACAATGAGCAGTTCTTC. The V and J genes are TRBV5-1 and TRBJ2-1; 8 nucleotides agree with TRBD2. Germline V CDR1 and CDR2: SGHRS, YFSETQ. Trimming removed 0 bases from V and 3 bases from J; junction bases left unmatched: 5. The CDR3 contains 16 residues.

The chain has TRBV23-1 and TRBJ2-5; TRBD1 matches 8 bases. TRBV23-1 is annotated as an ORF whose role is uncertain. V was pared by 3 bases and J by 1 base, with 10 bases of the junction left unmatched. This CDR3 region has 17 residues. The CDR3 DNA reads TGCGCCAGCAGTCACCCGGACAGGGAGAGTGTCCAAGAGACCCAGTACTTC. Residues: CASSHPDRESVQETQYF.

The chain uses TRBV6-1 and TRBJ1-1, with D possibly TRBD1 on 5 matching bases. The V and J ends lost 2 bases and 6 bases respectively, with 19 bases between them. Germline CDR1 reads MNHNS; CDR2 reads SASEGT. The CDR3 runs 16 residues. CDR3: CASSELVGSGDPEAFF. The CDR3 DNA follows: TGTGCCAGCAGTGAATTAGTGGGTTCGGGGGACCCTGAAGCTTTCTTT.

The V and J genes are TRBV7-6 and TRBJ2-7; perhaps TRBD1 as D (5 bases). Germline V gene sequence: CDR1 SGHVS, CDR2 FNYEAQ. V was trimmed by 0 bases and J by 3 bases, leaving 12 bases between them. The CDR3 runs to 15 residues. The CDR3 bases are TGTGCCAGCAGCTTAGCGTTGGGGCAGGGCTACGAGCAGTACTTC. Its translation is CASSLALGQGYEQYF.

The chain combines TRBV7-9 with TRBJ1-1; 8 nucleotides align to TRBD1. From germline, CDR1 is SEHNR and CDR2 FQNEAQ (reference sequence). The V gene end was trimmed by 5 bases and the J gene end by 4 bases; junction bases not matched to a gene: 3. The CDR3 has 13 residues. CDR3 region: CASSRTGPTEAFF. The CDR3, as DNA: TGTGCCAGCAGCCGGACAGGGCCCACTGAAGCTTTCTTT.

The chain uses TRBV6-4 and TRBJ2-5; D is uncertain. V dropped 4 bases and J dropped 5 bases, with 14 bases sitting between them. The germline gives CDR1 MRHNA, CDR2 SNTAGT. This CDR3 has 14 residues. The CDR3 DNA follows: TGTGCCAGCAGTGGACATTTTCATGAGGAGACCCAGTACTTC. Translation gives CASSGHFHEETQYF.

V and J are TRBV19 and TRBJ2-1; TRBD1 agrees at 8 bases. The germline gives CDR1 LNHDA, CDR2 SQIVND (reference sequence). This CDR3 spans 13 amino acids. After removal of 9 bases from V and 10 bases from J, the junction contained 11 bases not matched to a gene. The CDR3 DNA sequence: TGTGCCAGCTTAGGGCCGGACAGGGCCGAGCAGTTCTTC. This translates into CASLGPDRAEQFF.